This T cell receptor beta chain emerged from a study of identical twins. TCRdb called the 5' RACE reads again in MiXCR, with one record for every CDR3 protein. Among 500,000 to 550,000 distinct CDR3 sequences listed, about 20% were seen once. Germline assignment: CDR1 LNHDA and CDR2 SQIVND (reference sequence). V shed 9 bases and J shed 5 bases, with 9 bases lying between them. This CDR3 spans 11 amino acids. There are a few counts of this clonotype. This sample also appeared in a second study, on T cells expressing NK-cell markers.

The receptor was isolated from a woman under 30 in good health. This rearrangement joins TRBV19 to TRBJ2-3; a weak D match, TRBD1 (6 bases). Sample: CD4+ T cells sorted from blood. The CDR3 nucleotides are TGTGCCAGCCAACAGGGAGATACGCAGTATTTT. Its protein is CASQQGDTQYF.